This T cell receptor beta chain appears in the sequencing data of a study of T cells after posttransplantation cyclophosphamide. The CDR3 has 14 residues. CDR1 ENHRY and CDR2 SYGVKD come from the germline V gene. Trimming took 7 bases from V and 6 from J; bases not matched to a gene: 4. This clone was seen only a few times. Its antigen is not known. Study results and caveats: Recipient CMV seropositivity and CMV reactivation strongly tracked TRB clonality. Blood and skin or GI T cell repertoires showed limited TRB overlap. Donor-recipient repertoire similarity was low at 1-2 months, rising over year one.

The repertoire was sequenced with immunoSEQ multiplex PCR; TCRdb's copy has only in-frame clones and lacks some. This sample has roughly 23,000 clones, with 97% found just once. Cells defined as naive were viable CD3+CD4+ or CD3+CD8+ and CCR7+CD45RA+CD45RO-CD95-CD27+CD28+. This related bone marrow graft donor gave peripheral blood on the day of marrow donation. The chain is built from TRBV10-3 and TRBJ1-6; 9 bases fit TRBD1. This clonotype was sampled from a man between 50 and 59 years old in good health, CMV-negative, and a related stem cell transplant donor. The specimen sequenced was naive CD4+ T cells sorted from PBMCs. The CDR3 nucleotides read TGTGCCATCAAACCGGGACAGGGTAATTCACCCCTCCACTTT. It encodes CAIKPGQGNSPLHF.